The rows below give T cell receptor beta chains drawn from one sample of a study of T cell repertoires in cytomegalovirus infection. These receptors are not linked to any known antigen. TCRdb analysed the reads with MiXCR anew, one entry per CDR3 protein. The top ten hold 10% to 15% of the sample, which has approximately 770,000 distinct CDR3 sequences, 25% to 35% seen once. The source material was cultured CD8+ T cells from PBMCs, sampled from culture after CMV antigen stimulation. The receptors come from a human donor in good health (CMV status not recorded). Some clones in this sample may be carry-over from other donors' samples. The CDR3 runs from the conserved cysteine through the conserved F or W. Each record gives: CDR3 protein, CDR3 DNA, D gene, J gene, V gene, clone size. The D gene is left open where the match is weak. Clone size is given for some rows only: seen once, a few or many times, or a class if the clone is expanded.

CDR3: CASSLVENEQFF; DNA: TGTGCCAGCAGCTTAGTCGAGAATGAGCAGTTCTTC; D: -; J: TRBJ2-1; V: TRBV13; size: -
CDR3: CASSQVGAGQPQHF; DNA: TGCGCCAGCAGCCAAGTAGGTGCTGGGCAGCCCCAGCATTTT; D: -; J: TRBJ1-5; V: TRBV4-1; size: few
CDR3: CASRRSRQGVVNTEAFF; DNA: TGTGCCAGCAGACGATCCAGACAGGGGGTGGTGAACACTGAAGCTTTCTTT; D: TRBD1; J: TRBJ1-1; V: TRBV6-2/TRBV6-3; size: -
CDR3: CATSAAWESNEQFF; DNA: TGTGCCACATCGGCTGCCTGGGAATCCAATGAGCAGTTCTTC; D: -; J: TRBJ2-1; V: TRBV19; size: few
CDR3: CASSLTRQGLSNQPQHF; DNA: TGTGCCAGCTCCCTGACCCGACAGGGGCTCAGCAATCAGCCCCAGCATTTT; D: TRBD1; J: TRBJ1-5; V: TRBV18; size: -
CDR3: CASVGGGPNSPLHF; DNA: TGTGCCAGCGTTGGGGGCGGCCCTAATTCACCCCTCCACTTT; D: -; J: TRBJ1-6; V: TRBV27; size: -
CDR3: CSAREGGAGGPGREQFF; DNA: TGCAGTGCTAGAGAAGGAGGAGCGGGGGGGCCGGGTCGTGAGCAGTTCTTC; D: TRBD2; J: TRBJ2-1; V: TRBV20-1; size: -
CDR3: CASSLVWGRTNQPQHF; DNA: TGTGCCAGCAGCTTAGTATGGGGCAGAACAAATCAGCCCCAGCATTTT; D: -; J: TRBJ1-5; V: TRBV7-8; size: -
CDR3: CATRGQGAETGANVLTF; DNA: TGTGCCACCAGGGGACAGGGGGCAGAGACTGGGGCCAACGTCCTGACTTTC; D: TRBD1; J: TRBJ2-6; V: TRBV24-1; size: -
CDR3: CASSQVPPSYEQYF; DNA: TGTGCCAGCAGCCAAGTCCCTCCCTCCTACGAGCAGTACTTC; D: -; J: TRBJ2-7; V: TRBV4-2; size: few
CDR3: CASSRGGLDSREAGANVLTF; DNA: TGTGCCAGCAGCCGCGGAGGCCTGGACAGTCGGGAAGCTGGGGCCAACGTCCTGACTTTC; D: -; J: TRBJ2-6; V: TRBV7-9; size: -
CDR3: CAISVGRGDEQYF; DNA: TGTGCCATCAGTGTGGGCAGGGGCGACGAGCAGTACTTC; D: -; J: TRBJ2-7; V: TRBV10-3; size: many
CDR3: CASSLTVFEAFF; DNA: TGTGCCAGCAGCTTAACGGTTTTCGAAGCTTTCTTT; D: -; J: TRBJ1-1; V: TRBV7-9; size: -
CDR3: CSVEGGYYGYTF; DNA: TGCAGCGTTGAAGGAGGGTACTATGGCTACACCTTC; D: -; J: TRBJ1-2; V: TRBV29-1; size: -